This T cell receptor (beta chain) came from a study of shared clonotypes between healthy human individuals. This clone was seen a single time. A read error may be the cause here, since a much bigger clone is one base away. Around 97 million PBMCs supplied genomic DNA for unsorted samples. Deep was the level used in running the assay. Method: immunoSEQ multiplex PCR; TCRdb's copy keeps in-frame clones and lacks some. The repertoire holds roughly 500,000 clones, over 75% seen once, with about 12% in the top ten. In germline, CDR1 is KGHSH, CDR2 LQKENI. There are 18 residues in the CDR3. The chain employs TRBV18 and TRBJ2-2, with TRBD1 matching over 9 bases. Material for sequencing was PBMCs. This TCR was recovered from a woman in her 40s in good health. Some clones in this sample may be carry-over from other donors' samples. Here the CDR3 DNA reads TGTGCCAGCCCACCCCAAAGTTACAGGGGGCAAGGCACCGGGGAGCTGTTTTTT. Protein sequence: CASPPQSYRGQGTGELFF. The entire variable domain, with the rest obtained from reference TRBV18 and TRBJ2-2, is as follows: NAGVMQNPRHLVRRRGQEARLRCSPMKGHSHVYWYRQLPEEGLKFMVYLQKENIIDESGMPKERFSAEFPKEGPSILRIQQVVRGDSAAYFCASPPQSYRGQGTGELFFGEGSRLTVL.